The subject of this entry is one T cell receptor (beta chain). This sample was included in a study of blood T cells in healthy people across ages. The wider study: The template switching approach captured approximately one barcoded beta molecule for every two T cells.

This CDR3 comprises 13 residues. Between the trimmed V and J ends, which lost 2 bases and 6 bases, there was a span of 11 bases. The germline V gene has CDR1 SGHTA and CDR2 FQGNSA. PCR was performed a second time for about 6 to 12 cycles using a sample-barcoded 5' primer and a J-beta primer mix. Using its own MiXCR run on the 5' RACE reads, TCRdb lists one record per CDR3 protein. The sample consists of 650,000 to 1,000,000 distinct CDR3 sequences, 46% of them appearing once. The sequenced sample was blood. V is TRBV7-2 and J is TRBJ2-7, with D unclear. The source of this sequence is a man older than 75 in good health. The CDR3 DNA reads TGTGCCAGCAGCTTAAACGCGGCAGGCGAGCAGTACTTC. Residues: CASSLNAAGEQYF.